A single TCR beta chain is shown here with its context. Its cognate antigen has yet to be identified. Base qualities were left out, and no much larger clone turns up one base away. This entry is derived from a study of blood T cell repertoires in COVID-19 (dated by TCRdb to the early 2020s). A note on the overall study: The collaborator samples originated in the United States, Italy and Spain and spanned the acute and convalescent phases of COVID-19. Where available, HLA class I and class II types were obtained from metadata supplied by the sample provider rather than from assay-based typing. The prospective study material was composed of cDNA or gDNA derived from T cells, B-cell-depleted T cells, or PBMCs. The sample metadata nearly always contained a de-identified subject ID, COVID-19 status, age in years and sex. Subjects who had been exposed to COVID-19, were actively infected with it, or had recovered from it provided the deeply sampled blood TCRbeta repertoires that made up the dataset. The repertoires were released in a freely available public database meant as a resource for research on the immune response to SARS-CoV-2. The samples were drawn from two sources: the first 160 participants of the ongoing ImmuneRACE study, and 950 to 1,500 subjects contributed by 6 global collaborators. Findings and caveats that apply to the study as a whole: The quantity of clinical and demographic metadata differed by source and by participant and was supplied without curation.

TCRbeta CDR3 regions were amplified from genomic DNA using the immunoSEQ Assay, a bias-controlled multiplex PCR. The study's processing was this. The number of nucleated cells in each sample was estimated by amplification of reference gene primers within the assay. To quantify the absolute abundance of each unique TCRbeta CDR3 rearrangement, sequence reads were collapsed and filtered. For each sample, productive Simpson clonality was calculated as the square root of Simpson's diversity index across productive rearrangements. Sourced from immuneACCESS, this table was stored by TCRdb with only in-frame sequences that have V and J called. A share of the clones is absent; for the studies checked, an unresolved V gene accounts for under half, and the remainder has no known explanation. The DNA was the basis for D and trimming; V, J and clone size are from that table. The sample data list roughly 310,000 clones, and 70% to 90% of these were observed just once. The ten top clones hold approximately 8.8% of the sample.

In the prospective study, participants were roughly 18 to 89 years old, resided in about two dozen geographic areas of the United States, and were enrolled through a virtual design. In the prospective study, participants were assigned to cohorts based on the clinical history participants reported in a screening survey and a study questionnaire. For ImmuneRACE Cohort 3, a participant was defined as recovered based on two consecutive negative NP/OP PCR tests, clearance by a healthcare professional, or resolution of symptoms. In the prospective study, whole blood, serum and a nasopharyngeal or oropharyngeal swab were collected from each participant by mobile phlebotomists. Participants in the prospective study had the option to provide additional blood draws and questionnaires over a roughly two-month period. Before DNA extraction, prospective study blood samples were shipped either frozen or at room temperature.

Its CDR3 holds 13 amino acids, cysteine through phenylalanine. Only the CDR3 portion is preserved as DNA: 39 bases, with reading frame beginning at the first base. In the germline V gene (reference sequence), CDR1 corresponds to GTSNPN and CDR2 to SVGIG. Between the V and J ends, shortened by 0 bases and 4 bases respectively, the junction contains 6 bases. The specimen was PBMCs or T cells enriched from blood (not recorded which). The source of this sequence is a middle-aged woman who had recovered from COVID-19. In this chain, TRBV30 is recombined with TRBJ2-2; no D segment can be confidently identified. The CDR3 loop reads CAWSVGGTGELFF. The bases are TGTGCCTGGAGTGTAGGCGGCACCGGGGAGCTGTTTTTT. The entire variable domain, with the stretches around the CDR3 drawn from the reference TRBV30 and TRBJ2-2 proteins, is SQTIHQWPATLVQPVGSPLSLECTVEGTSNPNLYWYRQAAGRGLQLLFYSVGIGQISSEVPQNLSASRPQDRQFILSSKKLLLSDSGFYLCAWSVGGTGELFFGEGSRLTVL.